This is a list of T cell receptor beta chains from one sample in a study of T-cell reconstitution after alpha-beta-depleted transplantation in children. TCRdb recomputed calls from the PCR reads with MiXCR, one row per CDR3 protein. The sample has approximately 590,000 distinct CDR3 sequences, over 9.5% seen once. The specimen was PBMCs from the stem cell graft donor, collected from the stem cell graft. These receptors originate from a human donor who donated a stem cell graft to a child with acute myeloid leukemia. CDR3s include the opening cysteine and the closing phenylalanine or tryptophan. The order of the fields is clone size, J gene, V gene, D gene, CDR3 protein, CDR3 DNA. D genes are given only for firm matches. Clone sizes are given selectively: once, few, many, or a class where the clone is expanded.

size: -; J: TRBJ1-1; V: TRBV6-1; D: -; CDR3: CASSPITGQTEAFF; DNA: TGTGCCAGCAGCCCAATTACAGGGCAAACTGAAGCTTTCTTT
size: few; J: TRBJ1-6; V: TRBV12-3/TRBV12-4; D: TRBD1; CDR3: CASSDTGAGWNSPLHF; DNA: TGTGCCAGCAGCGATACAGGGGCCGGGTGGAATTCACCCCTCCACTTT
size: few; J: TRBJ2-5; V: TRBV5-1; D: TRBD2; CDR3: CASSRGDQETQYF; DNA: TGCGCCAGCAGCCGGGGGGACCAAGAGACCCAGTACTTC
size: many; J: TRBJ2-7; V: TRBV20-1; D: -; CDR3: CSATGSSVGEKYEQYF; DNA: TGCAGTGCTACGGGGTCTAGCGTAGGGGAAAAGTACGAGCAGTACTTC
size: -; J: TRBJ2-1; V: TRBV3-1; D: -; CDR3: CASSQVQQAFEQFF; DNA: TGTGCCAGCAGCCAAGTTCAGCAAGCTTTCGAGCAGTTCTTC
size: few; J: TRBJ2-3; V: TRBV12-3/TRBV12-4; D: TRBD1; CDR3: CASTSGDRGRGDTQYF; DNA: TGTGCCAGCACCTCGGGGGACAGGGGGCGAGGGGATACGCAGTATTTT
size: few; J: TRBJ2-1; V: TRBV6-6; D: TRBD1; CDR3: CASSPDRGRLFF; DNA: TGTGCCAGCAGCCCGGACAGGGGGCGGTTGTTCTTC
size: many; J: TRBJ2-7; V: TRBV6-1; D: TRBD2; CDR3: CASRNSGSQYEQYF; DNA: TGTGCCAGCAGGAATAGCGGGAGTCAATACGAGCAGTACTTC
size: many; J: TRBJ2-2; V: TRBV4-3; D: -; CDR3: CASSQDLNGELFF; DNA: TGCGCCAGCAGCCAAGATCTGAACGGGGAGCTGTTTTTT
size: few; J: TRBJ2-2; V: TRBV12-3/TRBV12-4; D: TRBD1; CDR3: CASSQQTGGNTGELFF; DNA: TGTGCCAGCAGTCAACAGACAGGGGGTAACACCGGGGAGCTGTTTTTT
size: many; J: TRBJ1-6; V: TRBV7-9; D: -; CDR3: CASSPRTDVNSPLHF; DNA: TGTGCCAGCAGCCCCCGGACGGATGTCAATTCACCCCTCCACTTT
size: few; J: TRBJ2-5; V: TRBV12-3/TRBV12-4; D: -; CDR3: CASRAGQETQYF; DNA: TGTGCCAGCAGGGCAGGTCAAGAGACCCAGTACTTC
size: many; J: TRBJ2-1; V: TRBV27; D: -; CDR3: CASSLLATPYNEQFF; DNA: TGTGCCAGCAGTTTATTGGCTACTCCTTACAATGAGCAGTTCTTC
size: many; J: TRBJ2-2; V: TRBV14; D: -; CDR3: CASSQEMGYGELFF; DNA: TGTGCCAGCAGCCAAGAGATGGGTTACGGGGAGCTGTTTTTT
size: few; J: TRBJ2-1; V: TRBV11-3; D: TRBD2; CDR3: CASSPRTRGFNEQFF; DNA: TGTGCCAGCAGCCCCCGGACTAGGGGTTTCAATGAGCAGTTCTTC
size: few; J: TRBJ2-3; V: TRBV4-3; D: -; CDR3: CASSQTSGALTDTQYF; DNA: TGCGCCAGCAGCCAAACGAGCGGAGCCCTCACAGATACGCAGTATTTT
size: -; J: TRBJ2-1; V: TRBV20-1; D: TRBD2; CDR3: CSARYSGSYEQFF; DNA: TGCAGTGCTAGGTATAGCGGGAGCTATGAGCAGTTCTTC
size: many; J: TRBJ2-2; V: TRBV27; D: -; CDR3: CASSFGPLGNTGELFF; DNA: TGTGCCAGCAGTTTCGGCCCACTAGGAAACACCGGGGAGCTGTTTTTT
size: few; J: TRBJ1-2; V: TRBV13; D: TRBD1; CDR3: CASHHRGGYGYTF; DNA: TGTGCCAGCCATCACAGGGGAGGCTATGGCTACACCTTC
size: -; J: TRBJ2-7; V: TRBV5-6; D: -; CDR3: CASSRTLLYEQYF; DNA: TGTGCCAGCAGCCGTACCCTCCTCTACGAGCAGTACTTC
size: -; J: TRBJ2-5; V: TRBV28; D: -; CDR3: CASSLLVGSQYF; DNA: TGTGCCAGCAGTTTATTAGTGGGTTCCCAGTACTTC
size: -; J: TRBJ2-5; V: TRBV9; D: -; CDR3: CASSPYVGGAETQYF; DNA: TGTGCCAGCAGTCCTTACGTCGGGGGCGCGGAGACCCAGTACTTC
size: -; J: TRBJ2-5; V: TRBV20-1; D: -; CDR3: CSARGEETQYF; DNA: TGCAGTGCTAGGGGAGAAGAGACCCAGTACTTC
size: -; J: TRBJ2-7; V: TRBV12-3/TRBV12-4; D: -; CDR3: CASSLQRSKSYEQYF; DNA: TGTGCCAGCAGTTTACAGCGGTCCAAATCCTACGAGCAGTACTTC
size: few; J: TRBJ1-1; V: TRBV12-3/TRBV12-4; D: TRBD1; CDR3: CASSGDRDMNTEAFF; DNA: TGTGCCAGCAGTGGGGACAGGGATATGAACACTGAAGCTTTCTTT
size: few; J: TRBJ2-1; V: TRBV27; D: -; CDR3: CASSALGGTRKQFF; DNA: TGTGCCAGCAGTGCCCTTGGGGGGACCCGCAAGCAGTTCTTC
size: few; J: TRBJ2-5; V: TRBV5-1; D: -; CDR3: CASSLTRWTISQETQYF; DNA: TGCGCCAGCAGCTTAACAAGATGGACTATAAGCCAAGAGACCCAGTACTTC
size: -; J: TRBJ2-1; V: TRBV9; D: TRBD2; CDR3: CASSPGTSGVSSYNEQFF; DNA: TGTGCCAGCAGCCCTGGGACTAGCGGGGTGAGCTCCTACAATGAGCAGTTCTTC
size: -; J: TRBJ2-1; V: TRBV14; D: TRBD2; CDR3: CASSPRTSGISRVRNEQFF; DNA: TGTGCCAGCAGCCCCCGGACTAGCGGGATATCTAGAGTTAGGAATGAGCAGTTCTTC
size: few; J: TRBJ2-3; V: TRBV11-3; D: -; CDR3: CASSFRASSTDTQYF; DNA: TGTGCCAGCAGCTTCAGGGCGTCTAGCACAGATACGCAGTATTTT
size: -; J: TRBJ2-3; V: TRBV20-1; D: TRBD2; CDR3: CCAREYTSGKTDTQYF; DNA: TGCTGTGCTAGAGAATATACTAGCGGGAAAACAGATACGCAGTATTTT
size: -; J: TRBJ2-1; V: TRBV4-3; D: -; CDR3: CASSLGRGFSYNEQFF; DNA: TGCGCCAGCAGCCTGGGGCGGGGTTTCTCCTACAATGAGCAGTTCTTC
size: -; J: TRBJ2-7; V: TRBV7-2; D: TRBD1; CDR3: CASSADRGPFYEQYF; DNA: TGTGCCAGCAGCGCCGACAGGGGGCCCTTTTACGAGCAGTACTTC
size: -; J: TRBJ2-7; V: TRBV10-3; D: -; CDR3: CAIGDGGFHEQYF; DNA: TGTGCCATCGGTGATGGGGGATTCCACGAGCAGTACTTC
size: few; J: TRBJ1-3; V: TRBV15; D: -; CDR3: CATSRVSRPGRGNTIYF; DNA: TGTGCCACCAGCAGAGTAAGCCGACCGGGGAGGGGAAACACCATATATTTT
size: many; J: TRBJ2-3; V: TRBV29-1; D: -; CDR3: CSVEGQNYGTDTQYF; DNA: TGCAGCGTTGAAGGACAGAATTATGGCACAGATACGCAGTATTTT
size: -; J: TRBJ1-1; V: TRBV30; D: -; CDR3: CAWSTENTEAFF; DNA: TGTGCCTGGAGTACAGAAAACACTGAAGCTTTCTTT
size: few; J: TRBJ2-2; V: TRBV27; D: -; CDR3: CASTRDPGIDTGELFF; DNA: TGTGCCAGCACTCGTGACCCGGGGATTGACACCGGGGAGCTGTTTTTT
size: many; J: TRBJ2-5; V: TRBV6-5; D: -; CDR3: CASSGEETQYF; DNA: TGTGCCAGCAGCGGAGAGGAGACCCAGTACTTC
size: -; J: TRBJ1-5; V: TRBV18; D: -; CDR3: CASSPRGSRLDNQPQHF; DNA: TGTGCCAGCTCACCTCGAGGCTCCAGGTTGGACAATCAGCCCCAGCATTTT
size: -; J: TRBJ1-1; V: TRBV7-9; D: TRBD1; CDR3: CASSYPGQEDTEAFF; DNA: TGTGCCAGCAGCTATCCGGGACAGGAGGATACTGAAGCTTTCTTT
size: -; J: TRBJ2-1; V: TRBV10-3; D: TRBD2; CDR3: CAISESSGRGWNEQFF; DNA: TGTGCCATCAGTGAGTCAAGCGGGAGAGGATGGAATGAGCAGTTCTTC
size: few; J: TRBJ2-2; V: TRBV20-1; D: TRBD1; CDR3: CSARDRSRGYGTGELFF; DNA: TGCAGTGCTAGAGATCGGTCCAGGGGGTATGGGACCGGGGAGCTGTTTTTT
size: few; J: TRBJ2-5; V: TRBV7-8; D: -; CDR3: CASSLLQTQYF; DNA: TGTGCCAGCAGCTTATTACAGACCCAGTACTTC
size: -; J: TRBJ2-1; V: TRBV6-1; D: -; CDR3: CASSEANIRPFF; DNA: TGTGCCAGCAGTGAAGCAAACATCCGTCCGTTCTTC
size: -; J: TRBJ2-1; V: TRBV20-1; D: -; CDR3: CRAPRSPGYNEQFF; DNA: TGCAGAGCTCCCAGGTCCCCGGGCTACAATGAGCAGTTCTTC
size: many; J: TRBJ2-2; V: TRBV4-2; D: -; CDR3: CASSPIPGELFF; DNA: TGTGCCAGCAGCCCTATCCCCGGGGAGCTGTTTTTT
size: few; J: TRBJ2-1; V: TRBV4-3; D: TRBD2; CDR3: CASSQDRGLAGVNEQFF; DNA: TGCGCCAGCAGTCAAGATAGGGGACTAGCGGGAGTCAATGAGCAGTTCTTC
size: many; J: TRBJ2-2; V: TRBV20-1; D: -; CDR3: CSARDPKNTGELFF; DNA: TGCAGTGCTAGAGACCCGAAGAACACCGGGGAGCTGTTTTTT
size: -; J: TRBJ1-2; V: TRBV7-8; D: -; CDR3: CASSLDPQNYGYTF; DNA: TGTGCCAGCAGCTTAGACCCACAGAACTATGGCTACACCTTC
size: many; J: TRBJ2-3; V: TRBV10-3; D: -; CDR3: CAIARGTDTQYF; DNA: TGTGCCATCGCCAGGGGAACAGATACGCAGTATTTT
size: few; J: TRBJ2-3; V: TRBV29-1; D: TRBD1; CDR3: CSVRGTGVSLGTDTQYF; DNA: TGCAGCGTACGGGGGACAGGGGTCTCACTTGGCACAGATACGCAGTATTTT